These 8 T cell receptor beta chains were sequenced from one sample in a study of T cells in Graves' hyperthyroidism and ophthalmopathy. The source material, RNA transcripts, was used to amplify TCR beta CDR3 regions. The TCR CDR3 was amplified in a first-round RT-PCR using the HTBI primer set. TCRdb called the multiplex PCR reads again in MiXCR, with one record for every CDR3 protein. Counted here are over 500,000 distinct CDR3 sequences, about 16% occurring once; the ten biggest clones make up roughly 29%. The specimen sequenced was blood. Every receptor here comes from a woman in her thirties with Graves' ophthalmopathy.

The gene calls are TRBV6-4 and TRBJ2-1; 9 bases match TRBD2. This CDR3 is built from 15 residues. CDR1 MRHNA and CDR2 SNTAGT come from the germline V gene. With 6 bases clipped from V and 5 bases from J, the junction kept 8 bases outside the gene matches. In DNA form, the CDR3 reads TGTGCCAGCAGCAAACGACTAGCGGATCACAATGAGCAGTTCTTC. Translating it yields CASSKRLADHNEQFF.

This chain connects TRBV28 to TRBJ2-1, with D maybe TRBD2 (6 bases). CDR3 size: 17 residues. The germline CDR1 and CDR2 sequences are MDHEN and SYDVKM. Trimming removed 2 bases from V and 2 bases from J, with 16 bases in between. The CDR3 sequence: CASSLGVGGITYNEQFF. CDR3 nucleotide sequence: TGTGCCAGCAGTTTAGGGGTCGGCGGGATAACCTACAATGAGCAGTTCTTC.

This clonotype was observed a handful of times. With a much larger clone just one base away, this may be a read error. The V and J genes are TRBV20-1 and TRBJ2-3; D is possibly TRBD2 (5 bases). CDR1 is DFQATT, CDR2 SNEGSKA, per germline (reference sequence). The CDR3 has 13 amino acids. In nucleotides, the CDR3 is TGCAGTGCTTATCAGCGGTTCACAGATACGCGGTATTTT. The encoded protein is CSAYQRFTDTRYF.

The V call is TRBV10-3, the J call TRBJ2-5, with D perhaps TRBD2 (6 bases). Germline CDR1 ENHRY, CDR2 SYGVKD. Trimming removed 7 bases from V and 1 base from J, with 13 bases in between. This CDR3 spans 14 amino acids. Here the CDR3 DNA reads TGTGCCATCAAGGACTACCTCACCCAAGAGACCCAGTACTTC. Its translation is CAIKDYLTQETQYF.

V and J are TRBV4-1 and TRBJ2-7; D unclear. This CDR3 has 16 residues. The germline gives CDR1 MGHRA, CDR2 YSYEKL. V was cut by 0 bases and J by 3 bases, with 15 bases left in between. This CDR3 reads CASSQEPWRDNYEQYF. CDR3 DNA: TGCGCCAGCAGCCAAGAACCTTGGCGCGATAACTACGAGCAGTACTTC.

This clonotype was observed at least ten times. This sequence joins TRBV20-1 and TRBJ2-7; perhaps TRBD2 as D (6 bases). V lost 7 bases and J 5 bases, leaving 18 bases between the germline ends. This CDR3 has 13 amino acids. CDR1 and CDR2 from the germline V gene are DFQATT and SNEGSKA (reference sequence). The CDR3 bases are TGCAGTGGACAAAGGACTATCCGCGACGAGCAGTACTTC. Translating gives CSGQRTIRDEQYF.

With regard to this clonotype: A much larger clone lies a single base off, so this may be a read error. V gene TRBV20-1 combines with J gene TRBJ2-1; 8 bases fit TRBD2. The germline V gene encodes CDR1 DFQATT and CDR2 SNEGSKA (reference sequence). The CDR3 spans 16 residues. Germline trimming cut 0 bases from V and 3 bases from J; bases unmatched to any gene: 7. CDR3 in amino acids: CSARDREGRRYNEQFF. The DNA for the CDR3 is TGCAGTGCTAGAGATCGGGAGGGCCGGCGCTACAATGAGCAGTTCTTC.

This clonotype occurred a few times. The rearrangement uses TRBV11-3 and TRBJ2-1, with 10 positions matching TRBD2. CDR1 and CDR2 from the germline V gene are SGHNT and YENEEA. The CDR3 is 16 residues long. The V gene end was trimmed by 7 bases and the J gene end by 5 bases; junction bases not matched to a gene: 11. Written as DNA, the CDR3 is TGTGCCAGCATTGAATCCGCCCTAGCGGGAGACAATGAGCAGTTCTTC. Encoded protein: CASIESALAGDNEQFF. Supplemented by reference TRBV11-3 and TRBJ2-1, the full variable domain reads EAGVVQSPRYKIIEKKQPVAFWCNPISGHNTLYWYLQNLGQGPELLIRYENEEAVDDSQLPKDRFSAERLKGVDSTLKIQPAELGDSAVYLCASIESALAGDNEQFFGPGTRLTVL.